The 25 T cell receptor beta chains in this list originate from one sample, sequenced in a study of a mutant IDH1 vaccine in newly diagnosed glioma. These receptors are not linked to any known antigen. Produced via immunoSEQ multiplex PCR; TCRdb's table is partial and in-frame only. The table has tens of thousands of clones, around 81% seen once. Described time point: week 23, last vaccination. The vaccine gave 300 ug of a 20-mer mutant IDH1 peptide subcutaneously per dose. The sequencing used PBMCs, collected from a glioma patient whose treatment included an IDH1 peptide vaccine. The receptors were gathered from a man aged 35 to 55 with glioma.

The rearrangement links TRBV7-2 to TRBJ1-6; 7 positions match TRBD1. CDR1 SGHTA and CDR2 FQGNSA come from the germline V gene. J gave up 0 bases and V 3 bases, and 8 bases lay outside the gene matches. CDR3 length: 18 residues. The CDR3 DNA reads as TGTGCCAGCAGCTTGTATCCGGGACAGAGCTCCTATAATTCACCCCTCCACTTT. Residues: CASSLYPGQSSYNSPLHF.

This clone has only a few counts. V and J are TRBV7-8 and TRBJ1-1; a weak D match, TRBD1 (5 bases). Trimming took 2 bases from V and 2 from J, leaving 6 bases between them. This CDR3 has 13 amino acids. Per the germline V gene, CDR1 is SGHVS and CDR2 is FQNEAQ. The CDR3 nucleotides read TGTGCCAGCAGCTTACGGGACAACACTGAAGCTTTCTTT. Its translation: CASSLRDNTEAFF.

In its sample, this clone was seen a few times. The rearrangement uses TRBV12-5 and TRBJ2-7; D tentatively reads TRBD1 or TRBD2 (6 bases each). CDR1 and CDR2 (germline): LGHNT, FRNRAP. The CDR3 totals 11 residues. The V end was cut by 2 bases, the J end by 12 bases, with 11 bases between. The CDR3 nucleotides are TGTGCTAGTGGTTTGTGGGGGGCGCCGTACTTC. Protein product: CASGLWGAPYF.

The chain has TRBV27 and TRBJ1-1; D is unresolved. Germline CDR1 is MNHEY and CDR2 is SMNVEV (reference sequence). V dropped 0 bases and J dropped 0 bases, with 5 bases sitting between them. This CDR3 has 14 amino acids. CDR3: CASSLSGLNTEAFF. CDR3 in DNA: TGTGCCAGCAGTTTATCAGGATTGAACACTGAAGCTTTCTTT.

For this clone: This sample includes further DNA sequences coding for the same CDR3. The chain uses TRBV19 and TRBJ1-1, with D perhaps TRBD1 (5 bases). Germline V gene sequence: CDR1 LNHDA, CDR2 SQIVND (reference sequence). The germline V and J ends were trimmed by 5 bases and 2 bases, with 12 bases remaining between them. CDR3 length: 14 amino acids. The CDR3 loop reads CASSPRDRNTEAFF. The CDR3 DNA sequence: TGTGCCAGTAGTCCGCGCGACAGAAACACTGAAGCTTTCTTT.

V usage is TRBV6-1 and J usage is TRBJ2-7, with 10 bases that match TRBD1. Germline V gene data show CDR1 as MNHNS and CDR2 as SASEGT. V shed 6 bases and J 2 bases; nucleotides not matched to a gene: 7. The length of the CDR3 is 15 residues. The CDR3 spells CASSDRGLTTYEQYF. CDR3 nucleotides: TGTGCCAGCAGCGACAGGGGGCTCACCACCTACGAGCAGTACTTC.

The rearrangement links TRBV28 to TRBJ2-7; weak D call: TRBD1 (5 bases). This CDR3 comprises 14 residues. Trimming took 8 bases from V and 2 from J, leaving 16 bases between them. CDR1 and CDR2 (germline): MDHEN, SYDVKM. In nucleotides, the CDR3 is TGTGCCAGCGGGTTACAGGAGTCAGCCTACGAGCAGTACTTC. Its protein is CASGLQESAYEQYF.

J is TRBJ2-7 and V is TRBV7-6; TRBD1 matches 9 bases. Germline V lookup: CDR1 SGHVS, CDR2 FNYEAQ. This CDR3 is built from 15 residues. The V segment lost 5 bases and the J segment 5 bases; nucleotides outside the gene matches: 10. The CDR3 here is CASSPTGTGLNEQYF. In nucleotides, the CDR3 is TGTGCCAGCAGCCCCACCGGGACAGGGTTGAACGAGCAGTACTTC. The full variable domain, in which reference TRBV7-6 and TRBJ2-7 provide the parts outside the CDR3, is GAGVSQSPRYKVTKRGQDVALRCDPISGHVSLYWYRQALGQGPEFLTYFNYEAQQDKSGLPNDRFSAERPEGSISTLTIQRTEQRDSAMYRCASSPTGTGLNEQYFGPGTRLTVT.

CDR3 amino acids: CATSRVTGATNEKLFF. For the CDR3, the DNA is TGTGCCACCAGCAGAGTCACAGGGGCAACTAATGAAAAACTGTTTTTT. V gene TRBV15 combines with J gene TRBJ1-4; 7 nucleotides match TRBD1. This CDR3 spans 16 amino acids. CDR1 is LNHNV, CDR2 YYDKDF, per germline (reference sequence). The V segment lost 1 base and the J segment 0 bases; nucleotides outside the gene matches: 2.

The chain joins TRBV30 to TRBJ2-5, with D hard to call. Deletions cut 2 bases from V and 2 bases from J, with 9 bases between. The CDR3 loop spans 13 amino acids. Per the germline V gene, CDR1 is GTSNPN and CDR2 is SVGIG (reference sequence). The CDR3 nucleotides are TGTGCCTGGAGTAAAGTGACTCAAGAGACCCAGTACTTC. Amino acid sequence: CAWSKVTQETQYF.

This clone is labeled medium-sized (0.01 to 0.1%). The chain joins TRBV27 to TRBJ1-1; D gene uncertain. From germline, CDR1 is MNHEY and CDR2 SMNVEV (reference sequence). The V and J ends lost 6 bases and 1 base respectively, with 18 bases between them. The CDR3 is made up of 16 amino acids. CDR3 region: CASRFGPRESNTEAFF. DNA for the CDR3: TGTGCCAGCAGATTCGGCCCTCGCGAATCGAACACTGAAGCTTTCTTT.

The genes are TRBV19 and TRBJ1-5; maybe TRBD1 (5 bases). The CDR3 consists of 15 residues. V lost 2 bases, J lost 7 bases, and 15 bases lay in between. Germline V lookup: CDR1 LNHDA, CDR2 SQIVND (reference sequence). The CDR3 region is CASSILSAGPQPQHF. Here the CDR3 DNA reads TGTGCCAGTAGTATACTCTCGGCAGGGCCCCAGCCCCAGCATTTT. Combining the CDR3 with reference TRBV19 and TRBJ1-5 gives the whole variable domain DGGITQSPKYLFRKEGQNVTLSCEQNLNHDAMYWYRQDPGQGLRLIYYSQIVNDFQKGDIAEGYSVSREKKESFPLTVTSAQKNPTAFYLCASSILSAGPQPQHFGDGTRLSIL.

The chain joins TRBV2 to TRBJ1-4; tentatively, D is TRBD1 (5 bases). The CDR3 length is 15 residues. V was clipped by 4 bases and J by 2 bases, with 11 bases between them. Germline CDR1 is SNHLY and CDR2 is FYNNEI. The CDR3 bases are TGTGCCAGCAGTGGGGACCCCGCCACTAATGAAAAACTGTTTTTT. Encoded protein: CASSGDPATNEKLFF.

The genes are TRBV4-1 and TRBJ1-1, with a weak D call TRBD1 (6 bases). Trimming shortened V by 4 bases and J by 3 bases, and 30 bases separated the two germline ends. This CDR3 region has 20 residues. From germline, CDR1 is MGHRA and CDR2 YSYEKL. The CDR3 here is CASSPTTLEWTVDLDTEAFF. The CDR3 nucleotides read TGCGCCAGCAGCCCAACTACTCTCGAATGGACAGTCGATCTGGACACTGAAGCTTTCTTT.

This chain joins TRBV5-1 and TRBJ2-3; D tentatively reads TRBD1 or TRBD2 (5 bases each). Between the trimmed V and J ends, which lost 5 bases and 6 bases, there was a span of 16 bases. Germline V lookup: CDR1 SGHRS, CDR2 YFSETQ. The CDR3 has 14 residues. The CDR3 DNA is TGCGCCAGCAGAGCCGGGACCGGTGGGGATACGCAGTATTTT. Protein sequence: CASRAGTGGDTQYF.

This chain uses TRBV9 with TRBJ1-3; unclear D gene. The CDR3 consists of 14 residues. V gave up 1 base and J gave up 0 bases, with 5 bases separating them. Per the germline V gene, CDR1 is SGDLS and CDR2 is YYNGEE. CDR3 residues: CASSVSDSGNTIYF. The CDR3 bases are TGTGCCAGCAGCGTATCAGACTCTGGAAACACCATATATTTT. The variable domain in full, with the rest retrieved from reference TRBV9 and TRBJ1-3, is DSGVTQTPKHLITATGQRVTLRCSPRSGDLSVYWYQQSLDQGLQFLIQYYNGEERAKGNILERFSAQQFPDLHSELNLSSLELGDSALYFCASSVSDSGNTIYFGEGSWLTVV.

Here the CDR3 reads CASSPGGYGYTF. DNA for the CDR3: TGTGCCAGCAGCCCAGGCGGCTATGGCTACACCTTC. The chain combines TRBV11-2 with TRBJ1-2; D unresolved. Trimming took off 5 bases at V and 4 bases at J, with 8 bases between the two ends. Germline CDR1 reads SGHAT; CDR2 reads FQNNGV. This CDR3 is 12 amino acids long.

J is TRBJ1-2 and V is TRBV19, with TRBD1 matching 8 bases. Germline V gene lookup returns CDR1 LNHDA and CDR2 SQIVND (reference sequence). This CDR3 spans 13 amino acids. Trimming took 6 bases from V and 6 from J; bases not matched to a gene: 6. The CDR3 spells CASRDREADGYTF. CDR3 nucleotide sequence: TGTGCCAGTAGGGACAGGGAGGCGGATGGCTACACCTTC.

The J gene is TRBJ1-2, the V gene TRBV7-2; TRBD1 matches at 7 bases. Germline V lookup: CDR1 SGHTA, CDR2 FQGNSA. The CDR3 contains 16 residues. Trimming took 1 base from V and 2 from J; bases not matched to a gene: 7. CDR3 in amino acids: CASSLVVAGGNYGYTF. The CDR3 DNA is TGTGCCAGCAGCTTAGTGGTGGCAGGGGGGAACTATGGCTACACCTTC.

V and J are TRBV6-1 and TRBJ2-7; D may correspond to TRBD1 or TRBD2 (6 bases each). Germline V CDR1 and CDR2: MNHNS, SASEGT. V shed 5 bases and J shed 1 base, with 12 bases lying between them. The CDR3 has 14 amino acids. The CDR3 sequence: CASSRGAESYEQYF. DNA for the CDR3: TGTGCCAGCAGTAGGGGGGCTGAGTCCTACGAGCAGTACTTC.

This rearrangement joins TRBV4-3 to TRBJ2-5; 7 bases map to TRBD2. The J call is uncertain, as TRBJ2-7 better fits the DNA end. The germline V gene has CDR1 LGHNA and CDR2 YSLEER. This CDR3 is 19 amino acids long. The CDR3 DNA follows: TGCGCCAGCAGCCTAGCTTCGGGGTCCAGCGGCGGGAGTGGATACGAGCAGTACTTC. This sequence encodes CASSLASGSSGGSGYEQYF.

J is TRBJ1-2 and V is TRBV11-2; 9 bases are a match to TRBD1. This CDR3 has 13 amino acids. Germline V gene data show CDR1 as SGHAT and CDR2 as FQNNGV. Germline trimming cut 4 bases from V and 7 bases from J; bases unmatched to any gene: 4. The CDR3 DNA follows: TGTGCCAGCAGCTACAGGGGGCGCCGTGGCTACACCTTC. Translating gives CASSYRGRRGYTF.

This clone was detected once. This chain links TRBV9 with TRBJ2-7; 14 bases fit TRBD2. Trimming removed 3 bases from V and 2 bases from J; junction bases left unmatched: 10. CDR1 SGDLS and CDR2 YYNGEE come from the germline V gene. The CDR3 loop spans 18 amino acids. CDR3 residues: CASSAGLAGARLAYEQYF. The CDR3 DNA sequence: TGTGCCAGCAGCGCGGGACTAGCGGGGGCACGGCTAGCCTACGAGCAGTACTTC.

J is TRBJ2-7 and V is TRBV30; 11 bases fit TRBD2. The CDR3 extends over 13 amino acids. Germline V CDR1 and CDR2: GTSNPN, SVGIG (reference sequence). The V segment lost 4 bases and the J segment 5 bases; nucleotides outside the gene matches: 4. CDR3 sequence (DNA): TGTGCCTGGAATGAACTAGCGGGGGACGAGCAGTACTTC. It yields the protein CAWNELAGDEQYF.

V is TRBV18 and J is TRBJ2-3; 9 nucleotides align to TRBD2. The CDR3 is made up of 14 amino acids. CDR1 is KGHSH, CDR2 LQKENI, per germline. V lost 0 bases to trimming and J lost 9 bases; unmatched junction nucleotides: 4. The CDR3 reads CASSPPSSGITQYF. In nucleotides, the CDR3 is TGTGCCAGCTCACCACCGTCTAGCGGGATCACGCAGTATTTT.